Described below is a single TCR beta chain sequence and its context. The antigen is not known. The germline gives CDR1 SGHDN, CDR2 FVKESK. This CDR3 has 13 residues. Trimming stripped 2 bases from V and 7 bases from J, with 8 bases between. Sequenced by immunoSEQ multiplex PCR; TCRdb stores in-frame clones only, minus some. The table lists approximately 5,400 clones, 35% of them singletons. The data stem from a study of T cells in localized non-small cell lung cancer. Findings and limits, study-wide: A raised T cell density in blood coincided with lengthier overall survival.

Source: lung tumor tissue, taken before any cancer treatment. The rearrangement uses TRBV14 and TRBJ1-4; no firm D call. The sequence was collected from a male donor aged 60 or over with stage I squamous cell lung carcinoma. CDR3 sequence reads: CASSQRAAEKLFF. CDR3 in DNA: TGTGCCAGCAGCCAACGGGCCGCTGAAAAACTGTTTTTT.